Presented here are 29 T cell receptor beta chains from one specimen sequenced in a study of liver allograft versus peripheral blood T cells. Whole-study context: Comparing T cell receptor repertoires in transplanted livers with those in recipients' peripheral blood was part of the design.

TCRdb reanalysed the reads using MiXCR and keeps one entry per CDR3 protein. Counted here are about 1,000 distinct CDR3 sequences, roughly two fifths occurring once; the ten biggest clones make up more than 70%. The receptors derive from a human patient who had a liver transplant. Among the T cells, some may be from the graft donor.

This clonotype is medium-sized in the sample. This chain links TRBV5-5 with TRBJ2-1; no reliable D call. V lost 0 bases and J lost 6, with 4 bases in between. The CDR3 has 12 residues. Per the germline V gene, CDR1 is SGHKS and CDR2 is YYEKEE (reference sequence). The CDR3 bases are TGTGCCAGCAGCTTGGCGGGCAATGAGCAGTTCTTC. It translates to CASSLAGNEQFF.

This clonotype came up a few times. This chain links TRBV6-6 with TRBJ2-1, with a tentative D call TRBD1 (7 bases). There are 15 residues in the CDR3. Germline V lookup: CDR1 MNHNY, CDR2 SVGAGI (reference sequence). The V end lost 7 bases, the J end lost 4 bases, and 17 bases lay between the germline ends. CDR3 coding DNA: TGTGCCAGCACGCCCAGGGGGGCGTCATACAATGAGCAGTTCTTC. Encoded protein: CASTPRGASYNEQFF.

This clonotype is deemed medium-sized (0.01 to 0.1%). The rearrangement uses TRBV6-2 or TRBV6-3 and TRBJ2-2, with 9 bases matching TRBD2. This CDR3 is built from 18 residues. From germline, CDR1 is MNHEY and CDR2 SVGEGT. V lost 2 bases and J lost 6; bases outside the gene matches: 13. The CDR3 DNA reads as TGTGCCAGCAGTTACCCAGGAGCGGGAGGTATGGTTGCCGGGGAGCTGTTTTTT. The encoded protein is CASSYPGAGGMVAGELFF.

This clonotype is medium-sized (0.01 to 0.1%) in the sample. The chain joins TRBV6-1 to TRBJ1-5, with D perhaps matching TRBD1 (6 bases). V was clipped by 0 bases and J by 3 bases, with 9 bases between them. The CDR3 runs to 15 residues. Germline assignment: CDR1 MNHNS and CDR2 SASEGT. CDR3 nucleotide sequence: TGTGCCAGCAGTGAAGCGGGGGCCAACAATCAGCCCCAGCATTTT. Its protein is CASSEAGANNQPQHF.

The gene calls are TRBV15 and TRBJ1-2; the D is unclear. Per germline, CDR1 LNHNV and CDR2 YYDKDF (reference sequence). This CDR3 comprises 13 residues. V shed 3 bases and J shed 6 bases, with 11 bases lying between them. The CDR3 DNA is TGTGCCACCAGCAGTTACCCGGACGATGGCTACACCTTC. Translation gives CATSSYPDDGYTF.

The V and J genes are TRBV20-1 and TRBJ2-7; 7 positions agree with TRBD1. Trimming cost V 3 bases and J 5 bases; bases outside gene matches: 13. Germline CDR1 reads DFQATT; CDR2 reads SNEGSKA (reference sequence). This CDR3 comprises 15 residues. The DNA for the CDR3 is TGCAGTGCTAGGAATAGGGCAGGGGGAAGAAACGAGCAGTACTTC. Encoded protein: CSARNRAGGRNEQYF.

This clonotype qualifies as medium-sized. V and J are TRBV6-1 and TRBJ2-1; TRBD1 is a possible D gene (6 bases). The CDR3 length is 16 residues. The germline V and J ends were trimmed by 6 bases and 0 bases, with 15 bases remaining between them. CDR1 is MNHNS and CDR2 is SASEGT in the germline V gene. The CDR3 sequence: CASRGQGSGSYNEQFF. The CDR3 coding sequence is TGTGCCAGCAGAGGCCAGGGGTCCGGCTCCTACAATGAGCAGTTCTTC.

The genes are TRBV6-5 and TRBJ1-1; 7 nucleotides line up with TRBD1. The CDR3 contains 14 residues. CDR1 and CDR2 from the germline V gene are MNHEY and SVGAGI. J gave up 6 bases and V 6 bases, and 10 bases lay outside the gene matches. CDR3 loop: CASRGTGQTSEAFF. CDR3 DNA sequence: TGTGCCAGCAGGGGGACGGGACAGACTTCTGAAGCTTTCTTT.

By its share, this clonotype is medium-sized. This chain connects TRBV7-9 to TRBJ2-1, with D possibly matching TRBD1 (6 bases). Between the trimmed V and J ends, which lost 0 bases and 6 bases, there was a span of 9 bases. The V gene's germline CDR1 is SEHNR and CDR2 FQNEAQ (reference sequence). This CDR3 has 14 residues. CDR3 in amino acids: CASSLAGGSNEQFF. The CDR3 DNA sequence: TGTGCCAGCAGCTTAGCAGGGGGAAGCAATGAGCAGTTCTTC. Complete variable domain (other parts from reference TRBV7-9 and TRBJ2-1): DTGVSQNPRHKITKRGQNVTFRCDPISEHNRLYWYRQTLGQGPEFLTYFQNEAQLEKSRLLSDRFSAERPKGSFSTLEIQRTEQGDSAMYLCASSLAGGSNEQFFGPGTRLTVL.

Only one count was recorded for this clonotype. The rearrangement uses TRBV4-3 and TRBJ1-3, with D perhaps matching TRBD1 (6 bases). Germline V gene data show CDR1 as LGHNA and CDR2 as YSLEER. This CDR3 region has 17 residues. V was shortened by 0 bases and J by 11 bases, with 23 bases between the two germline ends. CDR3: CASSQDWGAVVLLAIYF. The DNA for the CDR3 is TGCGCCAGCAGCCAAGATTGGGGGGCAGTCGTCCTATTGGCCATATATTTT.

Judged by abundance, this clonotype is large. This chain uses TRBV15 with TRBJ1-2; a weak D match, TRBD1 (5 bases). V was trimmed by 5 bases and J by 2 bases, leaving 15 bases between them. The CDR3 spans 15 residues. Germline V gene lookup returns CDR1 LNHNV and CDR2 YYDKDF (reference sequence). This CDR3 is CATSSGRGLNYGYTF. The CDR3 nucleotides read TGTGCCACCAGCTCAGGACGGGGACTAAACTATGGCTACACCTTC.

About this clonotype itself: This may come from a read error, since a much larger clone is one base off. The chain recombines TRBV19 with TRBJ2-1; 8 nucleotides agree with TRBD1. The V gene end was trimmed by 1 base and the J gene end by 10 bases; junction bases not matched to a gene: 12. The germline CDR1 and CDR2 sequences are LNHDA and SQIVND (reference sequence). CDR3 length: 16 amino acids. The CDR3 nucleotides are TGTGCCAGTAGTATAGGGACAGGGATCACCTCCTACGAGCAGTTCTTC. Its protein product is CASSIGTGITSYEQFF.

This clonotype was detected only a few times. The chain carries TRBV24-1 and TRBJ1-2; 7 nucleotides align to TRBD1. The CDR3 runs 14 residues. V gave up 4 bases and J gave up 5 bases; unmatched junction bases: 6. Germline CDR1 KGHDR, CDR2 SFDVKD. CDR3 nucleotides: TGTGCCACCAGTGAACCTGGACAGGCTTATGGCTACACCTTC. Protein product: CATSEPGQAYGYTF.

This clonotype is a singleton in its sample. The chain recombines TRBV27 with TRBJ2-5, with 7 bases lining up with TRBD1. The CDR3 is 13 residues long. CDR1 is MNHEY and CDR2 is SMNVEV in the germline V gene (reference sequence). Trimming took 3 bases from V and 4 from J; bases not matched to a gene: 2. The DNA for the CDR3 is TGTGCCAGCAGTTTCTACAGGGGAGAGACCCAGTACTTC. Its protein is CASSFYRGETQYF.

This clonotype is classed as medium-sized. This rearrangement joins TRBV11-2 to TRBJ2-1; no definite D call. In germline, CDR1 is SGHAT, CDR2 FQNNGV. Trimming cost V 0 bases and J 3 bases, with 15 bases left between them. This CDR3 is built from 17 residues. CDR3: CASSLEPSGPNYNEQFF. CDR3 in DNA: TGTGCCAGCAGCTTAGAACCGTCCGGACCAAACTACAATGAGCAGTTCTTC. The whole variable domain, filled in from reference TRBV11-2 and TRBJ2-1, reads EAGVAQSPRYKIIEKRQSVAFWCNPISGHATLYWYQQILGQGPKLLIQFQNNGVVDDSQLPKDRFSAERLKGVDSTLKIQPAKLEDSAVYLCASSLEPSGPNYNEQFFGPGTRLTVL.

By its share, this clonotype is medium-sized (0.01 to 0.1%). The J gene is TRBJ2-1, the V gene TRBV24-1, with D perhaps TRBD2 (7 bases). This CDR3 is 12 amino acids long. The V end lost 8 bases, the J end lost 6 bases, and 10 bases lay between the germline ends. Germline V CDR1 and CDR2: KGHDR, SFDVKD. The CDR3 loop is CATKGGANEQFF. CDR3 coding DNA: TGTGCCACCAAGGGGGGGGCCAATGAGCAGTTCTTC.

The chain joins TRBV12-3 or TRBV12-4 to TRBJ2-5, with D perhaps given as TRBD1 or TRBD2 (5 bases each). This CDR3 contains 16 residues. The V and J ends lost 3 bases and 2 bases respectively, with 16 bases between them. In nucleotides, the CDR3 is TGTGCCAGCAGTTTTTCGGTTGGGACGGAACAAGAGACCCAGTACTTC. This codes for CASSFSVGTEQETQYF.

The V call is TRBV9, the J call TRBJ2-7; 8 positions agree with TRBD2. The CDR3 has 14 residues. V dropped 3 bases and J dropped 4; count of bases not matched to a gene: 6. The germline V gene encodes CDR1 SGDLS and CDR2 YYNGEE. CDR3 sequence (DNA): TGTGCCAGCAGCGAGGGAGCGGGAGTATACGAGCAGTACTTC. Protein product: CASSEGAGVYEQYF.

This clonotype is termed medium-sized. This sequence joins TRBV18 and TRBJ1-2; D gene unclear. The germline gives CDR1 KGHSH, CDR2 LQKENI. V was shortened by 1 base and J by 0 bases, with 6 bases between the two germline ends. The CDR3 loop spans 14 amino acids. The CDR3 DNA sequence: TGTGCCAGCTCACCACAGGAAGCTAACTATGGCTACACCTTC. This translates into CASSPQEANYGYTF. Using reference TRBV18 and TRBJ1-2 for the parts outside the CDR3, the full variable domain is NAGVMQNPRHLVRRRGQEARLRCSPMKGHSHVYWYRQLPEEGLKFMVYLQKENIIDESGMPKERFSAEFPKEGPSILRIQQVVRGDSAAYFCASSPQEANYGYTFGSGTRLTVV.

This clonotype rates as medium-sized (0.01 to 0.1%). This sequence joins TRBV27 and TRBJ2-1; TRBD1 might be the D (5 bases). The germline V and J ends were trimmed by 4 bases and 8 bases, with 15 bases remaining between them. Germline V gene lookup returns CDR1 MNHEY and CDR2 SMNVEV (reference sequence). The CDR3 length is 14 residues. CDR3 DNA: TGTGCCAGCAGTTCGACCAGGGTCTCCTATGAGCAGTTCTTC. This gives the protein CASSSTRVSYEQFF.

The genes are TRBV20-1 and TRBJ1-5, with 8 positions matching TRBD1. The CDR3 sequence is 14 residues long. J lost 11 bases, V lost 1 base, and 10 bases had no gene match. Per germline, CDR1 DFQATT and CDR2 SNEGSKA (reference sequence). In DNA, the CDR3 is TGCAGTGCTAGAGGGCAGGGGGCTTTCATGGCCCAGCATTTT. This sequence encodes CSARGQGAFMAQHF.

The chain has TRBV28 and TRBJ1-3, with D possibly being TRBD1 (5 bases). This CDR3 spans 15 amino acids. V lost 1 base and J 3 bases, leaving 10 bases between the germline ends. Germline V gives CDR1 MDHEN, CDR2 SYDVKM. The CDR3 DNA follows: TGTGCCAGCAGTTTATATAGGACATATGGAAACACCATATATTTT. Its protein is CASSLYRTYGNTIYF. Together with reference TRBV28 and TRBJ1-3, the CDR3 gives the full variable domain: DVKVTQSSRYLVKRTGEKVFLECVQDMDHENMFWYRQDPGLGLRLIYFSYDVKMKEKGDIPEGYSVSREKKERFSLILESASTNQTSMYLCASSLYRTYGNTIYFGEGSWLTVV.

This clonotype is classed as medium-sized (0.01 to 0.1%). The chain uses TRBV12-3 or TRBV12-4 and TRBJ2-2, with 10 bases aligning to TRBD2. The V segment lost 10 bases and the J segment 6 bases; nucleotides outside the gene matches: 8. The CDR3 is 14 amino acids. In nucleotides, the CDR3 is TGTGCCACCGCCGGGACTAGCGCGGCCGGGGAGCTGTTTTTT. It codes for CATAGTSAAGELFF.

This clonotype is classed as medium-sized (0.01 to 0.1%). This chain uses TRBV10-1 with TRBJ1-3; TRBD1 aligns across 7 bases. J gave up 3 bases and V 10 bases, and 6 bases lay outside the gene matches. The germline gives CDR1 WNHNN, CDR2 SYGVQD (reference sequence). This CDR3 contains 13 residues. The CDR3 spells CANQGVIGNTIYF. The CDR3 DNA is TGCGCCAATCAGGGGGTAATTGGAAACACCATATATTTT.

V usage is TRBV11-2 and J usage is TRBJ2-7; D not resolved. V gave up 5 bases and J gave up 2 bases, with 10 bases separating them. Per the germline V gene, CDR1 is SGHAT and CDR2 is FQNNGV. This CDR3 is 13 amino acids long. CDR3 sequence reads: CASSLGPAYEQYF. CDR3 DNA sequence: TGTGCCAGCAGCCTCGGACCCGCCTACGAGCAGTACTTC.

By share, this clonotype ranks as medium-sized. The chain joins TRBV24-1 to TRBJ1-3, with D hard to call. Trimming took off 0 bases at V and 9 bases at J, with 8 bases between the two ends. The germline V gene encodes CDR1 KGHDR and CDR2 SFDVKD. The CDR3 has 13 amino acids. CDR3 sequence reads: CATSDLRASTIYF. The CDR3 nucleotides read TGTGCCACCAGTGATTTGAGGGCCAGCACCATATATTTT.

The chain has TRBV4-3 and TRBJ1-4, with D unresolved. Germline CDR1 is LGHNA and CDR2 is YSLEER. This CDR3 is 15 amino acids long. V lost 0 bases to trimming and J lost 4 bases, with 9 bases between them. The CDR3 protein is CASSQDTGDNEKLFF. Here the CDR3 DNA reads TGCGCCAGCAGCCAAGACACTGGAGATAATGAAAAACTGTTTTTT.

About this clonotype: A much larger clone differs from this one at a single base, so this may be a read error. This chain connects TRBV6-1 to TRBJ2-1, with D possibly TRBD1 on 6 matching bases. The end of the DNA fits TRBJ2-7 better, so the J call may be wrong. The CDR3 consists of 16 residues. Germline V CDR1 and CDR2: MNHNS, SASEGT. CDR3 region: CASRGQGSGSYNEQYF. CDR3 coding DNA: TGTGCCAGCAGAGGCCAGGGGTCCGGCTCCTACAATGAGCAGTACTTC.

This clonotype is termed medium-sized (0.01 to 0.1%). The chain carries TRBV19 and TRBJ2-2; D uncertain. The CDR3 is made up of 13 amino acids. The germline CDR1 and CDR2 sequences are LNHDA and SQIVND (reference sequence). Trimming cost V 2 bases and J 5 bases, with 6 bases left between them. CDR3 DNA sequence: TGTGCCAGTAGTATATTTGAGACCGGGGAGCTGTTTTTT. Translating gives CASSIFETGELFF.